This T cell receptor (beta chain) was identified in a study of T cell responses to AZD1222 COVID-19 vaccine. The study's findings and limits: White British people made up most donors, females outnumbered males, and clonal diversity was possibly underestimated. Reportedly, close to half of spike-specific TCRs are directed against unmutated variant regions. At baseline, seropositivity was found in only six or seven AZD1222 recipients.

On this clone itself: Its antigen is as yet unknown.

The junction had 1 base not matched to a gene; V was cut back by 1 base and J by 2 bases. CDR1 MNHEY and CDR2 SMNVEV come from the germline V gene (reference sequence). There are 14 residues in the CDR3. Profiling relied on immunoSEQ multiplex PCR, and the TCRdb table lists in-frame clones only, not all of them. Of approximately 96,000 clones listed, about 86% are singletons. Samples with a second dose at about 4 or about 12 weeks were pooled together. This TCR was sampled from an adult who received the AZD1222 COVID-19 vaccine. The chain uses TRBV27 and TRBJ2-5; 7 bases are a match to TRBD2. The material sequenced was peripheral blood, taken 28 days after the second AZD1222 dose. CDR3 in amino acids: CASSLWGGQETQYF. The CDR3 DNA sequence: TGTGCCAGCAGTTTATGGGGGGGGCAAGAGACCCAGTACTTC.